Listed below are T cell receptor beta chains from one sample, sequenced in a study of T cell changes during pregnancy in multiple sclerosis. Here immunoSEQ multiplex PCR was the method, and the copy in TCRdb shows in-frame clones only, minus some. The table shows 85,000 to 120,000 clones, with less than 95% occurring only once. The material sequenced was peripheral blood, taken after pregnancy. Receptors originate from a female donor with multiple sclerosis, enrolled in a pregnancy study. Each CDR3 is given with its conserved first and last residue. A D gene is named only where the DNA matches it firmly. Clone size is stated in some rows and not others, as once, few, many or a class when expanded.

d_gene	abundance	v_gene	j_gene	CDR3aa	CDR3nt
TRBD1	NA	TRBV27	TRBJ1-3	CASSWDRDGNTIYF	TGTGCCAGCAGCTGGGACAGGGATGGAAACACCATATATTTT
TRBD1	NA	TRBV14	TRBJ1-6	CASSQGPGQGASPLHF	TGTGCCAGCAGCCAAGGCCCGGGACAGGGGGCTTCACCCCTCCACTTT
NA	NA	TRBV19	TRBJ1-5	CASSIQVQGGQPQHF	TGTGCCAGTAGTATCCAGGTACAGGGCGGTCAGCCCCAGCATTTT
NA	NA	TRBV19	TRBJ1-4	CASSIQDTRNEKLFF	TGTGCCAGTAGTATACAGGACACCAGGAATGAAAAACTGTTTTTT
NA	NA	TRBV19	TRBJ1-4	CASSMGRESNEKLFF	TGTGCCAGTAGTATGGGCAGGGAAAGTAATGAAAAACTGTTTTTT
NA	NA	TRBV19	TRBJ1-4	CASTSRSRQGEKLFF	TGTGCCAGTACCTCGAGATCCCGACAAGGCGAAAAACTGTTTTTT
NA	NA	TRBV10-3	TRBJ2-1	CAISESGGSSYNEQFF	TGTGCCATCAGTGAGTCAGGAGGGAGCTCCTACAATGAGCAGTTCTTC
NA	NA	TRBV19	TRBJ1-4	CASSLDRATNEKLFF	TGTGCCAGTAGTTTGGACAGAGCAACTAATGAAAAACTGTTTTTT
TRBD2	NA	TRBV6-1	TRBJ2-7	CASSGRRTSGPSYEQYF	TGTGCCAGCAGTGGGAGGAGGACTAGCGGGCCCTCCTACGAGCAGTACTTC
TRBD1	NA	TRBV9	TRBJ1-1	CASSPTGFTEAFF	TGTGCCAGCAGCCCGACAGGGTTCACTGAAGCTTTCTTT
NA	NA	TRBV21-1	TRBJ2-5	CASSRSGSTETQYF	TGTGCCAGCAGCCGTTCCGGGAGCACAGAGACCCAGTACTTC
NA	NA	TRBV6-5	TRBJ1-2	CASSYIGGGYTF	TGTGCCAGCAGTTACATTGGAGGTGGCTACACCTTC
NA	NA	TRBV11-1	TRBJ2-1	CASSSDGGHNEQFF	TGTGCCAGCAGCTCCGATGGGGGCCACAATGAGCAGTTCTTC
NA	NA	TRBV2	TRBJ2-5	CASSEAGGWVRETQYF	TGTGCCAGCAGTGAAGCGGGAGGCTGGGTGAGGGAGACCCAGTACTTC
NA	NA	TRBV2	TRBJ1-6	CASSEAKRFPRSSYNSPLHF	TGTGCCAGCAGTGAAGCTAAAAGGTTTCCACGGAGCTCCTATAATTCACCCCTCCACTTT
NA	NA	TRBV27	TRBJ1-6	CASSIRRVGNSPLHF	TGTGCCAGCAGTATCCGCAGGGTTGGCAATTCACCCCTCCACTTT
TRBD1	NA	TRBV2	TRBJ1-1	CASSYSKQGRNTEAFF	TGTGCCAGCAGTTACTCTAAACAGGGGAGGAACACTGAAGCTTTCTTT
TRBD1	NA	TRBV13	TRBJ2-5	CASSFGTGGDRETQYF	TGTGCCAGCAGCTTTGGGACAGGGGGGGATCGAGAGACCCAGTACTTC
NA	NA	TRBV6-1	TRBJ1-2	CASSPTGFYGYTF	TGTGCCAGCTCCCCGACAGGATTCTATGGCTACACCTTC
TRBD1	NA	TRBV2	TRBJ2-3	CASPARDSTDTQYF	TGTGCCAGCCCAGCGAGGGACAGTACAGATACGCAGTATTTT
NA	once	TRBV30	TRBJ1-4	CAWSEGSGGYEKLFF	TGTGCCTGGAGTGAAGGATCCGGGGGTTATGAAAAACTGTTTTTT
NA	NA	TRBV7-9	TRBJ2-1	CASSGGTEQFF	TGTGCCAGCAGCGGAGGGACTGAGCAGTTCTTC
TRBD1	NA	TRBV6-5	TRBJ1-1	CASSYRSTGGNTEAFF	TGTGCCAGCAGTTACCGATCGACAGGGGGGAACACTGAAGCTTTCTTT
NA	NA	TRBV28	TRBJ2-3	CASTHTFSTDTQYF	TGTGCCAGCACCCACACGTTTAGCACAGATACGCAGTATTTT
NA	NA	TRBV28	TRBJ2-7	CASTTTGLSYEQYF	TGTGCCAGCACTACGACAGGCCTCTCCTACGAGCAGTACTTC
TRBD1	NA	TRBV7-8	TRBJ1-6	CASSLGQGASYNSPLHF	TGTGCCAGCAGCTTGGGGCAGGGGGCCTCCTATAATTCACCCCTCCACTTT
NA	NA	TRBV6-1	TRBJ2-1	CATRMRGSNEQFF	TGTGCCACCCGAATGAGGGGGTCCAATGAGCAGTTCTTC
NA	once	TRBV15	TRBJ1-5	CATSRDTGSNQPQHF	TGTGCCACCAGCAGAGACACAGGGAGCAATCAGCCCCAGCATTTT
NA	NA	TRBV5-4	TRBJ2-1	CASSRGVQEGDEQFF	TGTGCCAGCAGTCGCGGGGTCCAGGAAGGCGATGAGCAGTTCTTC
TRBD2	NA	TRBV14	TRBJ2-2	CASSHYQGLAGGRGTGELFF	TGTGCCAGCAGCCACTATCAAGGACTAGCGGGAGGGCGAGGCACCGGGGAGCTGTTTTTT
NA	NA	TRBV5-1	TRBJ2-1	CASSLKTVSYNEQFF	TGCGCCAGCAGCTTAAAGACAGTCTCCTACAATGAGCAGTTCTTC
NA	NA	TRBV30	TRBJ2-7	CAWTGVREQYF	TGTGCCTGGACAGGGGTAAGGGAGCAGTACTTC
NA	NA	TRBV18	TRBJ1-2	CASSPPRPGNYGYTF	TGTGCCAGCTCACCACCGAGGCCAGGGAACTATGGCTACACCTTC
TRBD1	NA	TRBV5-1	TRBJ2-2	CASSYSGTGENTGELFF	TGCGCCAGCAGCTATTCCGGGACAGGGGAGAACACCGGGGAGCTGTTTTTT
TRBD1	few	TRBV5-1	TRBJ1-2	CASSMGTANYGYTF	TGCGCCAGCAGCATGGGGACAGCGAACTATGGCTACACCTTC
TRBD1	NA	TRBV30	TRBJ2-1	CAWIGGRSYNEQFF	TGTGCCTGGATAGGGGGCCGTTCCTACAATGAGCAGTTCTTC
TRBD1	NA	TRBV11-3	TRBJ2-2	CASSSGGGELFF	TGTGCCAGCAGCTCAGGGGGCGGGGAGCTGTTTTTT
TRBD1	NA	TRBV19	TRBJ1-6	CASSQGTRETLHF	TGTGCCAGTTCACAGGGGACCCGAGAAACCCTCCACTTT
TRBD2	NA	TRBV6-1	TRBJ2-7	CAIRVAGSYEQYF	TGTGCCATCCGAGTAGCGGGCTCCTACGAGCAGTACTTC
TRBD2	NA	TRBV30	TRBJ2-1	CASGGGLAGADNEQFF	TGTGCATCCGGCGGAGGACTAGCGGGAGCGGACAATGAGCAGTTCTTC
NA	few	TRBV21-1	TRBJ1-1	CASSKGRRHTEAFF	TGTGCCAGCAGCAAGGGCAGGAGGCACACTGAAGCTTTCTTT
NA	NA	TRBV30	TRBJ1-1	CAWSVRSAGDTEAFF	TGTGCCTGGAGTGTACGATCTGCAGGGGACACTGAAGCTTTCTTT
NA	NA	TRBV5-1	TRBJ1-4	CASSLGGYNEKLFF	TGCGCCAGCAGCTTAGGGGGTTATAATGAAAAACTGTTTTTT